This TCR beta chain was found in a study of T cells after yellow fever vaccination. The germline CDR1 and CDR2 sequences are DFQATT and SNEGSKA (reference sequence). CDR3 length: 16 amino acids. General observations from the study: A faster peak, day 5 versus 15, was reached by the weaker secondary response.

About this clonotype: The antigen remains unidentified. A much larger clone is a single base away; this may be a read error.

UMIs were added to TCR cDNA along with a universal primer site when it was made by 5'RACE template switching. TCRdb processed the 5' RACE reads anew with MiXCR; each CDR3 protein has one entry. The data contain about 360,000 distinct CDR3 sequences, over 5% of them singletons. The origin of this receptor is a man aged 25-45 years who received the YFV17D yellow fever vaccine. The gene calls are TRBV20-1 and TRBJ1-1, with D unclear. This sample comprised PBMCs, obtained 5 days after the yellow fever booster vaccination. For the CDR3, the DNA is TGCTGTGCTATCAACTTTCCCAGACACCACAACACTGAAGCTTTCTTT. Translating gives CCAINFPRHHNTEAFF.